This is a list of T cell receptor beta chains from one sample in a study of metastatic and nonmetastatic thyroid tumors. Using MiXCR, TCRdb re-called clones from the PCR reads. The sample records roughly 3,000 clones, 25% to 30% being singletons. The sample comprised tumor tissue. The origin of the receptors is a female donor with papillary thyroid cancer or a benign thyroid nodule (not recorded which). Some clones in this sample may be carry-over from other donors' samples. Both conserved end residues are trimmed from each CDR3.

j_gene	v_gene	CDR3aa
TRBJ2-2	TRBV20-1	SAGQGANTGELF
TRBJ2-2	TRBV30	AWSVGVGTGELF
TRBJ1-1	TRBV11-1	ASGSNTEAF
TRBJ2-7	TRBV18	AAATSASSYEQY
TRBJ2-1	TRBV12-3/TRBV12-4	ASSLGEGPYNEQF
TRBJ2-7	TRBV24-1	ATSDTTSGRTYEQY
TRBJ2-7	TRBV6-2/TRBV6-3	ASSYSTDSYEQY
TRBJ1-2	TRBV24-1	ATSGGRDGYT
TRBJ1-6	TRBV3-1	ASSQAPQNNSPLH
TRBJ1-3	TRBV5-6	ASSFRETAGNTIY
TRBJ1-1	TRBV20-1	SARGTGGSPTEAF
TRBJ2-2	TRBV6-1	ASRDLAGGSTGELF
TRBJ1-1	TRBV6-2/TRBV6-3	ASSYRGRDGTEAF
TRBJ2-1	TRBV6-2/TRBV6-3	ASSRQGSYNEQF
TRBJ1-6	TRBV6-1	ASSDRRGESPLH
TRBJ1-5	TRBV6-1	ASSLTGNQPQH
TRBJ1-5	TRBV28	ASSFLRTGPDSNQPQH
TRBJ2-7	TRBV6-1	ASSELTTGAGGHEQY